The 9 T cell receptor beta chains given below trace back to one sample, sequenced in a study of CXCR3-negative and CXCR3-positive naive CD8 T cells. Findings of the study overall: CXCR3-positive naive cells had TRB CDR3s that were more hydrophobic than CXCR3-negative naive cells had.

For these TCRs, the target antigens are not known. UMI-labeled 5' RACE yielded the TRB cDNA libraries. TCRdb reanalyzed the 5' RACE reads and collapses them to one entry per CDR3 protein, without DNA. This sample's clone table lists 100,000 to 150,000 distinct CDR3 sequences. Sequenced sample: naive CXCR3+ CD8+ T cells from blood. Subset here: CD45RO-CCR7+CD27+CD95- naive CD8+ T cells expressing CXCR3 (TNR3+). These receptors came from a human donor in good health. Some clones in this sample may be carry-over from other donors' samples.

This chain uses TRBV5-4 with TRBJ2-5; TCRdb picks TRBD1, but there is no DNA to check that call. The CDR3 has 16 residues. The V gene's germline CDR1 is SGHNT and CDR2 YYREEE (reference sequence). CDR3 sequence reads: CASSLRLLDSQETQYF.

The gene calls are TRBV10-3 and TRBJ2-1; the D call of TRBD2 rests on TCRdb alone, since no DNA is present to check it. The germline V gene has CDR1 ENHRY and CDR2 SYGVKD. The length of the CDR3 is 14 residues. This chain's CDR3 is CAIRLDSSYNEQFF.

V usage is TRBV29-1 and J usage is TRBJ2-2; TCRdb's D call of TRBD2 is untestable without DNA. This CDR3 is 12 amino acids long. Germline CDR1 reads SQVTM; CDR2 reads ANQGSEA. CDR3 amino acids: CSVVAGVGELFF.

This chain's CDR3 is CASSYEGQHYEQYF. The rearrangement joins TRBV6-2 or TRBV6-3 to TRBJ2-7; TCRdb designates TRBD1, a call that cannot be tested without DNA. The CDR3 extends over 14 amino acids. Looked up from germline, CDR1 is MNHEY and CDR2 is SVGEGT.

The rearrangement links TRBV7-8 to TRBJ2-2; TCRdb gives TRBD1 as the D gene, but with no DNA this cannot be confirmed. This CDR3 is built from 18 residues. Germline V CDR1 and CDR2: SGHVS, FQNEAQ. The CDR3 here is CASSLIPTGTGVTGELFF.

V is TRBV2 and J is TRBJ2-7; lacking DNA, the TRBD1 call made by TCRdb goes unchecked. This CDR3 has 15 amino acids. The V gene's germline CDR1 is SNHLY and CDR2 FYNNEI. CDR3 in amino acids: CASSQSTGTSYEQYF.

This CDR3 reads CSVEDGTGAWETQYF. The rearrangement links TRBV29-1 to TRBJ2-5; lacking DNA, the TRBD1 call made by TCRdb goes unchecked. The germline V gene has CDR1 SQVTM and CDR2 ANQGSEA. The CDR3 length is 15 residues.

The CDR3 spells CASSQRTGSITEAFF. The rearrangement links TRBV4-2 to TRBJ1-1; TCRdb selects TRBD1, and the lack of DNA leaves this call unchecked. CDR3 length: 15 amino acids. Germline CDR1 is LGHNA and CDR2 is YNFKEQ.

The J gene is TRBJ2-1, the V gene TRBV29-1; TCRdb's assignment of TRBD2 cannot be checked, as there is no DNA. The CDR3 consists of 15 residues. Germline V gene lookup returns CDR1 SQVTM and CDR2 ANQGSEA. CDR3 region: CSVEKGTSSYNEQFF.